A single TCR beta chain is shown here with its context. The antigen is unknown. This entry is derived from a study of siplizumab effects on memory and regulatory T cells. The study's findings and limits: Siplizumab, the agent tested, significantly reduced alloreactive sequences traceable to unstimulated CD4+ memory cells.

Method: immunoSEQ multiplex PCR; TCRdb's copy keeps in-frame clones and lacks some. The sample lists 70,000 to 100,000 clones; 90% to 95% were seen once. The germline V and J ends were trimmed by 0 bases and 9 bases, with 6 bases remaining between them. The length of the CDR3 is 11 residues. The V gene's germline CDR1 is SGHNT and CDR2 YENEEA. V and J are TRBV11-3 and TRBJ2-7, with unresolved D. What was sequenced was CD8+ T cells sorted from blood. The TCR sequence derives from a human donor in good health. The CDR3 region has the DNA TGTGCCAGCAGCTTAGACTTGGGGCAGTACTTC. Residues: CASSLDLGQYF.